The present T cell receptor (beta chain) was sequenced within a study of cytomegalovirus exposure and HLA in healthy donors. Findings of the study overall: In a later analysis, productive TCRs from donors in an Asian-associated ancestry cluster reportedly carried fewer N-insertions than the cohort mean.

The primer mix had 60 Vbeta and 13 Jbeta primers. Sequenced by immunoSEQ multiplex PCR; TCRdb stores in-frame clones only, minus some. The sample has 200,000 to 250,000 clones, 70% to 85% seen once. On this clone itself: What it binds is unknown.

The germline gives CDR1 SGHVS, CDR2 FQNEAQ. Trimming left V 2 bases short and J 4 bases short, with 6 bases between. The CDR3 has 12 amino acids. The sample comprised PBMCs. The clonotype was recovered from a woman between 35 and 50 years old in good health and CMV-seronegative. The rearrangement uses TRBV7-8 and TRBJ2-7; D call uncertain. The CDR3 is CASSLSLYEQYF. The CDR3 coding sequence is TGTGCCAGCAGCTTAAGCTTATACGAGCAGTACTTC.